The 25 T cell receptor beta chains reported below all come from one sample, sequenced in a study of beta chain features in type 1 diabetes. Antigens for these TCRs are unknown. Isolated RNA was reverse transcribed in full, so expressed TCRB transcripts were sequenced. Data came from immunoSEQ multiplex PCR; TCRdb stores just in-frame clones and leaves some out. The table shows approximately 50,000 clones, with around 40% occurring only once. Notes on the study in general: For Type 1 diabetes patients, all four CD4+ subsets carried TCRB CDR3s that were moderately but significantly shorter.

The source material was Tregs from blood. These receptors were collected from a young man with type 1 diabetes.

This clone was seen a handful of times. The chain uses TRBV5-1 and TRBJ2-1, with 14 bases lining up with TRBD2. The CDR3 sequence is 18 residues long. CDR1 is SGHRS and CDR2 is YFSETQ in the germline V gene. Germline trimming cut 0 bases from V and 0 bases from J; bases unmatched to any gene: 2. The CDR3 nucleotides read TGCGCCAGCAGCTTGGGGACTAGCGGGAGGAGCTCCTACAATGAGCAGTTCTTC. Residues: CASSLGTSGRSSYNEQFF.

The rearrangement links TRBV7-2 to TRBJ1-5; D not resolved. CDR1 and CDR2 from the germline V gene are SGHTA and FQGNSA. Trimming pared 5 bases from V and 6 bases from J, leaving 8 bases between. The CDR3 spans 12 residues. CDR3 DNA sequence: TGTGCCAGCAGCGAGTTCGGTCAGCCCCAGCATTTT. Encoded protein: CASSEFGQPQHF.

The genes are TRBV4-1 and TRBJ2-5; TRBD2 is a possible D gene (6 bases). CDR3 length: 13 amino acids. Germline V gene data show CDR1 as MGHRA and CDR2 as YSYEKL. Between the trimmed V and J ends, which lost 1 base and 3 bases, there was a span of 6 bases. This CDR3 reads CASSQGGEETQYF. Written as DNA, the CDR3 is TGCGCCAGCAGCCAAGGGGGGGAAGAGACCCAGTACTTC.

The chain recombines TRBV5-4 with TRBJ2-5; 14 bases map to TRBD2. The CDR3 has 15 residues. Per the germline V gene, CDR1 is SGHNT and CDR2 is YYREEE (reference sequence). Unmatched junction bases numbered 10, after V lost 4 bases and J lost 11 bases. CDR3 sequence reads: CASSGSGLAGGEQYF. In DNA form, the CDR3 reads TGTGCCAGCAGCGGTTCCGGACTAGCGGGAGGAGAGCAGTACTTC.

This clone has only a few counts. DNA of the CDR3: TGTGCCAGCAGCTTGGACTCGATGGCCAACGTCCTGACTTTC. Translating gives CASSLDSMANVLTF. The rearrangement links TRBV5-4 to TRBJ2-6; no clear D. The CDR3 sequence is 14 residues long. V was pared by 0 bases and J by 6 bases, with 7 bases between. Germline V gives CDR1 SGHNT, CDR2 YYREEE (reference sequence).

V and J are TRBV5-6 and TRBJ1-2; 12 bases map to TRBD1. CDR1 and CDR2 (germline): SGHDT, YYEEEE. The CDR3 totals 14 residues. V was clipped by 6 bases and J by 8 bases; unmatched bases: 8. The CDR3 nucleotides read TGTGCCAGCATCACCGGGACAGGGGGCATCGGCTACACCTTC. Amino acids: CASITGTGGIGYTF. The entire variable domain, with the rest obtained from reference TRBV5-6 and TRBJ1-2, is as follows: DAGVTQSPTHLIKTRGQQVTLRCSPKSGHDTVSWYQQALGQGPQFIFQYYEEEERQRGNFPDRFSGHQFPNYSSELNVNALLLGDSALYLCASITGTGGIGYTFGSGTRLTVV.

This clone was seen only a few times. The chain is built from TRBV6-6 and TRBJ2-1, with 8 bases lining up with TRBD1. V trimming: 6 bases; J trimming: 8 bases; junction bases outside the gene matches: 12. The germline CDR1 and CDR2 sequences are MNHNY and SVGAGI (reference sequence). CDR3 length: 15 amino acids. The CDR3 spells CASSPLGQALDEQFF. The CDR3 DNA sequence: TGTGCCAGCAGCCCATTGGGACAGGCACTCGATGAGCAGTTCTTC.

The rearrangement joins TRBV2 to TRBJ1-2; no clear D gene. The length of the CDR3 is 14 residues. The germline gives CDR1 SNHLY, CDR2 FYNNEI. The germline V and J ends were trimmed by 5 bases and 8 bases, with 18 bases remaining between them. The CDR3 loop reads CASSWVQTGRGYTF. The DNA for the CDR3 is TGTGCCAGCAGTTGGGTCCAGACTGGGAGGGGCTACACCTTC.

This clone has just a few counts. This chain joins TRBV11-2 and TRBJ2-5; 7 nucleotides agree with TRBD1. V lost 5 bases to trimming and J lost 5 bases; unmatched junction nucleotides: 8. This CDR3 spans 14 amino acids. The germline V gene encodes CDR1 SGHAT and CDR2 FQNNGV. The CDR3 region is CASSRTGSTETQYF. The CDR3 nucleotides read TGTGCCAGCAGCCGGACAGGCTCCACCGAGACCCAGTACTTC.

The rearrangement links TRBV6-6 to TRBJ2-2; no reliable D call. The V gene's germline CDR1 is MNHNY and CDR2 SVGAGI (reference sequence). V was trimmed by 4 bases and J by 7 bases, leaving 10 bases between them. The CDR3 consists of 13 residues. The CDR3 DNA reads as TGTGCCAGCAGTTCCGAGGTTATCGGGGAGCTGTTTTTT. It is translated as CASSSEVIGELFF.

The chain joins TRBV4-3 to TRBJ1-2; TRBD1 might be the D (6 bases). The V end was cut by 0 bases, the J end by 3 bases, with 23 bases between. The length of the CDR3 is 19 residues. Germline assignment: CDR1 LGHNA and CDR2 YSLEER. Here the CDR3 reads CASSQEVQGQTLSYYGYTF. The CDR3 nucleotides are TGCGCCAGCAGCCAAGAGGTTCAAGGACAGACCCTTTCTTACTATGGCTACACCTTC.

CDR3 in DNA: TGTGCCAGCAGCCCGGGGGGCGGACGGAGCTCTGGAAACACCATATATTTT. It encodes CASSPGGGRSSGNTIYF. The chain carries TRBV7-8 and TRBJ1-3, with a weak D call TRBD1 (6 bases). Germline CDR1 and CDR2: SGHVS and FQNEAQ. The CDR3 runs 17 residues. V was clipped by 5 bases and J by 0 bases, with 17 bases between them. The whole variable domain, remainder taken from reference TRBV7-8 and TRBJ1-3, is GAGVSQSPRYKVAKRGQDVALRCDPISGHVSLFWYQQALGQGPEFLTYFQNEAQLDKSGLPSDRFFAERPEGSVSTLKIQRTQQEDSAVYLCASSPGGGRSSGNTIYFGEGSWLTVV.

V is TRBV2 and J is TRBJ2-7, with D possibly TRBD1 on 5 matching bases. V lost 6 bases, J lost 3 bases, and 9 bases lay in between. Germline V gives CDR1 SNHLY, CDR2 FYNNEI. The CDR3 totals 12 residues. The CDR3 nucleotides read TGTGCCAGCAGCGTCCAGGGCTACGAGCAGTACTTC. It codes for CASSVQGYEQYF.

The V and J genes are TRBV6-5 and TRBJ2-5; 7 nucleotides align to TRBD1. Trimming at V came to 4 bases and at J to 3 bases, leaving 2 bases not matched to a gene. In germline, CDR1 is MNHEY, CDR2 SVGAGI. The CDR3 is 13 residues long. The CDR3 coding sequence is TGTGCCAGCAGTTCCGGGACAGAAGAGACCCAGTACTTC. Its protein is CASSSGTEETQYF.

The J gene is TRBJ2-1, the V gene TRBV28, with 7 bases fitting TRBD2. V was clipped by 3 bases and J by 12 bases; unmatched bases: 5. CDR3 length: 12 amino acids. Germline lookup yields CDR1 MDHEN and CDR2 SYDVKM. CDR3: CASSFSGLGQFF. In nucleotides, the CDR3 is TGTGCCAGCAGTTTTTCCGGACTAGGGCAGTTCTTC.

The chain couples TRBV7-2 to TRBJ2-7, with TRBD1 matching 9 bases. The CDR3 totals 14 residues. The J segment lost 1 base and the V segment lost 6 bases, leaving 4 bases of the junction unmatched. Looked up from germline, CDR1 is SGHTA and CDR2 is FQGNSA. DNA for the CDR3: TGTGCCAGCAGGTCCGGGACAGGGTCCTACGAGCAGTACTTC. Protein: CASRSGTGSYEQYF.

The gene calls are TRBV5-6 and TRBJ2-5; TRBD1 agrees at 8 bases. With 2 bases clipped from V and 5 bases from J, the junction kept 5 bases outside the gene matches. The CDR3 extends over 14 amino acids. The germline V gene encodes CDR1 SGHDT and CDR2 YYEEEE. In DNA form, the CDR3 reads TGTGCCAGCAGCTTTTCAGGGGGCATGGAGACCCAGTACTTC. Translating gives CASSFSGGMETQYF.

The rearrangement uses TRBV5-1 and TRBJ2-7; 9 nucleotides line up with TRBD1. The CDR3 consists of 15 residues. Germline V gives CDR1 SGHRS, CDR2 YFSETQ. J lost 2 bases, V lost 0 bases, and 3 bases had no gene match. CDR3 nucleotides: TGCGCCAGCAGCTTGGGGACAGGGGTACCCTACGAGCAGTACTTC. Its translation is CASSLGTGVPYEQYF.

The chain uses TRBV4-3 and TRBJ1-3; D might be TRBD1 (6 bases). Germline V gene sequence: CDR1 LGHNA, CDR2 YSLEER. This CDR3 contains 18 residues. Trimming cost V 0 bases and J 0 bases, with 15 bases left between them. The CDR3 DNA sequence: TGCGCCAGCAGCCAAGAGGGGGCAGGATCCTACTCTGGAAACACCATATATTTT. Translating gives CASSQEGAGSYSGNTIYF.

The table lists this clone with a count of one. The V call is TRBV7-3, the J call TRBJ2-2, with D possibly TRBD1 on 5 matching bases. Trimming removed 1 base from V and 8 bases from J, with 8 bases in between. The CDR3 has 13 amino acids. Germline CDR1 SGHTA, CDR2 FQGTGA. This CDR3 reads CASSLSRTGELFF. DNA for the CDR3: TGTGCCAGCAGCTTAAGCCGGACAGGGGAGCTGTTTTTT.

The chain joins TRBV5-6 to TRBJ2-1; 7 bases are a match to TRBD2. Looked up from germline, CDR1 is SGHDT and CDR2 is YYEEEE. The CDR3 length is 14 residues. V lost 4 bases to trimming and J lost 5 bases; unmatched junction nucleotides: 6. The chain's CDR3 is CASSQGLRDNEQFF. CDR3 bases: TGTGCCAGCAGCCAGGGACTAAGAGACAATGAGCAGTTCTTC.

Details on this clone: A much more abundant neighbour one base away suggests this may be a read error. The CDR3 region has the DNA TGTGCCAGCAGCCTTAGCGGGAGCTCCTACAATGAGCAGTTCTTC. Translating gives CASSLSGSSYNEQFF. The rearrangement joins TRBV6-5 to TRBJ2-1; 9 bases are shared with TRBD2. Germline V CDR1 and CDR2: MNHEY, SVGAGI. The J segment lost 0 bases and the V segment lost 6 bases, leaving 3 bases of the junction unmatched. The length of the CDR3 is 15 residues.

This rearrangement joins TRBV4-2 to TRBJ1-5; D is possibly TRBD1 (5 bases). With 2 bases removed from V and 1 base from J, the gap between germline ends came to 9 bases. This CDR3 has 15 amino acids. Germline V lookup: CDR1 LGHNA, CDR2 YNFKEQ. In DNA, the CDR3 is TGTGCCAGCAGCCAAATTAGGACAAGCAATCAGCCCCAGCATTTT. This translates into CASSQIRTSNQPQHF.

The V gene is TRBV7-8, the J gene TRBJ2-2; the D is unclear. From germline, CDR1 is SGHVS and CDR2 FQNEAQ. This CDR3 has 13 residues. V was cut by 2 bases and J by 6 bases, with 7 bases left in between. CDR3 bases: TGTGCCAGCAGCTTAAATCGAGCCGGGGAGCTGTTTTTT. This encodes CASSLNRAGELFF.

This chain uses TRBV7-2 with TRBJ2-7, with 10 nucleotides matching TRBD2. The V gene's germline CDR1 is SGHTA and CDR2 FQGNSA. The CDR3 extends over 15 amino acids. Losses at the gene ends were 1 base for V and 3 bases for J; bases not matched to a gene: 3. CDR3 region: CASSLGTSGIYEQYF. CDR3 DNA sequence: TGTGCCAGCAGCTTAGGGACTAGCGGAATCTACGAGCAGTACTTC.